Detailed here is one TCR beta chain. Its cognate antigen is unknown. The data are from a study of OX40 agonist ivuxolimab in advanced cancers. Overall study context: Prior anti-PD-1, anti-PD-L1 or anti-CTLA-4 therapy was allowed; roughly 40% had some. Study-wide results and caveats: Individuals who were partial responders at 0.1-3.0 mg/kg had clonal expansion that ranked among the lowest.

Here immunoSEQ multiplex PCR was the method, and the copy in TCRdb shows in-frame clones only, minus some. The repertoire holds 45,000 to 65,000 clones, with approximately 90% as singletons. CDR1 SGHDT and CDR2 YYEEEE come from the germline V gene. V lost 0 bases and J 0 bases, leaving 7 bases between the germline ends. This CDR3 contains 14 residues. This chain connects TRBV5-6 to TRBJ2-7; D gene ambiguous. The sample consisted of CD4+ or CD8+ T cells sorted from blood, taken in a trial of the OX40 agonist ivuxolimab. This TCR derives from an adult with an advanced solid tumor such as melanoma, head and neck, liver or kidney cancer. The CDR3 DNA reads TGTGCCAGCAGCTTGGTAGACATCTCCTACGAGCAGTACTTC. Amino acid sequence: CASSLVDISYEQYF.